The 31 T cell receptor beta chains presented below share a single source sample, sequenced in a study of molecular identifiers for immune sequencing clone quantification (dated by TCRdb to between 2017 and 2018). To prepare the library, PCR was applied. Data came from an Illumina HiSeq 4000. TCRdb applied fastp at Q25 and MiXCR to the public reads, then kept only in-frame beta chains. Entries that share a CDR3 protein sequence are merged under the most common genes and DNA. This sample gives over 600,000 distinct CDR3 sequences in total; just under 20% of them show up just once. The ten largest account for around 0.86% of the sample. Sequenced: naive CD8+ T cells from blood, with Jurkat cell RNA spiked in. The cell subset or site label for this specimen denotes: FACS-sorted CD8+CD4-CCR7+CD45RA+ naive T cells. Receptor source: a human donor in good health. Some libraries in this study had Jurkat cell RNA spiked in.

Concerning this clonotype: Being one base from a much bigger clone, this may be a read error. The CDR3 is CASSYPQQGAYEQYF. DNA of the CDR3: TGTGCCAGCAGTTACCCTCAACAGGGGGCCTACGAGCAGTACTTC. This chain connects TRBV6-2 or TRBV6-3 to TRBJ2-7; 8 positions agree with TRBD1. CDR1 is MNHEY and CDR2 is SVGEGT in the germline V gene. The CDR3 runs 15 residues. The J segment lost 2 bases and the V segment lost 2 bases, leaving 5 bases of the junction unmatched.

This clonotype was found many times. The chain recombines TRBV6-1 with TRBJ1-1, with D possibly TRBD1 on 6 matching bases. The CDR3 has 15 residues. Trimming stripped 0 bases from V and 5 bases from J, with 13 bases between. Germline lookup yields CDR1 MNHNS and CDR2 SASEGT. The chain's CDR3 is CASSEAERGRTEAFF. The DNA of the CDR3 is TGTGCCAGCAGTGAAGCCGAGAGGGGGAGGACTGAAGCTTTCTTT.

In its sample, this clonotype was seen many times. The rearrangement uses TRBV2 and TRBJ2-2; perhaps TRBD1 as D (6 bases). Deletions cut 4 bases from V and 0 bases from J, with 9 bases between. CDR1 and CDR2 from the germline V gene are SNHLY and FYNNEI. CDR3 length equals 15 residues. CDR3 sequence reads: CASSGTATNTGELFF. The CDR3 bases are TGTGCCAGCAGTGGGACAGCAACGAACACCGGGGAGCTGTTTTTT.

A word on this clonotype: No conserved phenylalanine or tryptophan ends this CDR3, so it is likely a read error. This chain connects TRBV4-3 to TRBJ2-7, with TRBD2 identical over 9 bases. The V segment lost 0 bases and the J segment 7 bases; nucleotides outside the gene matches: 10. CDR1 is LGHNA and CDR2 is YSLEER in the germline V gene. The CDR3 loop spans 16 amino acids. CDR3 DNA: TGCGCCAGCAGCCAAGATAGCGGGGGTCCCGGGGTAGAGCAGTACCTC. This gives the protein CASSQDSGGPGVEQYL.

This clonotype has a count of ten or more. The chain combines TRBV28 with TRBJ2-7; D is unresolved. Germline V CDR1 and CDR2: MDHEN, SYDVKM. This CDR3 is built from 11 residues. V lost 3 bases, J lost 2 bases, and 2 bases lay in between. The CDR3 region is CASSFAYEQYF. CDR3 DNA sequence: TGTGCCAGCAGTTTTGCCTACGAGCAGTACTTC.

The chain has TRBV27 and TRBJ2-7, with TRBD2 identical over 12 bases. CDR3 length: 16 amino acids. V was clipped by 3 bases and J by 7 bases; unmatched bases: 10. CDR1 and CDR2 from the germline V gene are MNHEY and SMNVEV (reference sequence). The CDR3 bases are TGTGCCAGCAGTTTTAATTTTGGACTAGCGGGAAATGAGCAGTACTTC. Translated, it gives CASSFNFGLAGNEQYF.

The rearrangement joins TRBV2 to TRBJ2-1; the D is unclear. Germline values: CDR1 SNHLY, CDR2 FYNNEI. Trimming took 0 bases from V and 6 from J, leaving 6 bases between them. This CDR3 is 13 amino acids long. For the CDR3, the DNA is TGTGCCAGCAGTGAAGCGAACCCCAATGAGCAGTTCTTC. As protein: CASSEANPNEQFF.

This clonotype has just one count. The germline gene is not matched at one end of the junction; a read error may be the cause. The chain uses TRBV18 and TRBJ2-6, with D perhaps matching TRBD1 (5 bases). Germline V lookup: CDR1 KGHSH, CDR2 LQKENI. The CDR3 contains 18 residues. This chain's CDR3 is CASSPQPGTFSGANVLAF. CDR3 nucleotides: TGTGCCAGCTCACCACAGCCCGGAACGTTCTCTGGGGCCAACGTCCTGGCCTTC.

This clonotype occurred many times. This chain links TRBV30 with TRBJ1-1; D remains unclear. There are 13 residues in the CDR3. V dropped 0 bases and J dropped 0 bases, with 5 bases sitting between them. Germline loops: CDR1 GTSNPN, CDR2 SVGIG (reference sequence). The CDR3 reads CAWSVSVNTEAFF. Written as DNA, the CDR3 is TGTGCCTGGAGTGTCTCGGTGAACACTGAAGCTTTCTTT.

This clonotype was seen at least ten times. The chain combines TRBV10-1 with TRBJ2-7; D is uncertain. Germline CDR1 and CDR2: WNHNN and SYGVQD (reference sequence). V gave up 2 bases and J gave up 0 bases, with 5 bases separating them. CDR3 length: 13 amino acids. The CDR3 loop is CASSETISYEQYF. In DNA, the CDR3 is TGCGCCAGCAGTGAGACAATCTCCTACGAGCAGTACTTC.

This chain uses TRBV6-1 with TRBJ1-2; 7 bases are a match to TRBD1. Germline CDR1 and CDR2: MNHNS and SASEGT. CDR3 length: 15 residues. The V segment lost 4 bases and the J segment 3 bases; nucleotides outside the gene matches: 8. CDR3 sequence: CASSVNGQVHYGYTF. The DNA of the CDR3 is TGTGCCAGCAGTGTGAACGGACAGGTTCACTATGGCTACACCTTC.

This clonotype showed up many times. The genes are TRBV7-8 and TRBJ2-3; D perhaps matches TRBD1 (6 bases). Per germline, CDR1 SGHVS and CDR2 FQNEAQ. CDR3 length equals 16 residues. V dropped 7 bases and J dropped 1 base, with 18 bases sitting between them. CDR3 amino acids: CASTFGTPLGTDTQYF. CDR3 DNA sequence: TGTGCCAGCACCTTCGGGACACCTTTGGGCACAGATACGCAGTATTTT.

This clonotype appeared many times. This chain connects TRBV10-3 to TRBJ1-1, with 7 bases aligning to TRBD1. The junction had 6 bases not matched to a gene; V was cut back by 6 bases and J by 8 bases. This CDR3 comprises 12 residues. Germline CDR1 is ENHRY and CDR2 is SYGVKD. Here the CDR3 DNA reads TGTGCCATCAGGGAAGACAGGGAAGAAGCTTTCTTT. It specifies CAIREDREEAFF.

Ten or more counts support this clonotype. J is TRBJ1-1 and V is TRBV12-3 or TRBV12-4; D is unclear. The CDR3 length is 12 residues. V was clipped by 3 bases and J by 4 bases, with 6 bases between them. The CDR3 DNA follows: TGTGCCAGCAGTTTGGTTCCCACTGAAGCTTTCTTT. Translating it yields CASSLVPTEAFF.

This clonotype turned up a few times. This is likely a read error, given that the CDR3 carries no conserved phenylalanine or tryptophan at its end. This chain links TRBV28 with TRBJ2-7; D may be TRBD2 (5 bases). Trimming shortened V by 6 bases and J by 6 bases, and 18 bases separated the two germline ends. The CDR3 extends over 14 amino acids. Germline CDR1 reads MDHEN; CDR2 reads SYDVKM. CDR3 sequence: CASRTLAGIGEQYL. In DNA form, the CDR3 reads TGTGCCAGCAGAACCTTAGCCGGGATTGGCGAGCAGTACCTC.

This clonotype was seen many times. The chain recombines TRBV29-1 with TRBJ2-4; a possible D gene is TRBD1 (6 bases). The CDR3 is 15 residues long. From germline, CDR1 is SQVTM and CDR2 ANQGSEA. V lost 5 bases, J lost 4 bases, and 18 bases lay in between. CDR3 protein: CSVLGQPERKNIQYF. CDR3 sequence (DNA): TGCAGCGTTCTTGGACAGCCAGAAAGAAAAAACATTCAGTACTTC.

This clonotype was picked up a small number of times. A much larger clonotype is one base distant, so this may be a read error. The V gene is TRBV6-2 or TRBV6-3, the J gene TRBJ2-3, with D uncertain. The CDR3 sequence is 15 residues long. Per germline, CDR1 MNHEY and CDR2 SVGEGT. In nucleotides, the CDR3 is TGTGCCAGCACCCGGACGGATCCTCCCACAGATACGCAGTGTTTT. Translating gives CASTRTDPPTDTQCF.

This clonotype was found many times. The chain couples TRBV28 to TRBJ2-7; D possibly corresponds to TRBD2 (6 bases). Trimming took off 3 bases at V and 1 base at J, with 13 bases between the two ends. The germline V gene encodes CDR1 MDHEN and CDR2 SYDVKM. The CDR3 contains 15 residues. The CDR3 loop is CASSLRGLVSYEQYF. Written as DNA, the CDR3 is TGTGCCAGCAGTTTGCGGGGCCTTGTATCCTACGAGCAGTACTTC.

Comment on this clonotype: It may be a read error: a sequence one base away is much more abundant. The V call is TRBV13, the J call TRBJ2-5; possibly TRBD2 for D (5 bases). The CDR3 loop spans 14 amino acids. Trimming removed 5 bases from V and 5 bases from J, with 15 bases in between. CDR1 PRHDT and CDR2 FYEKMQ come from the germline V gene (reference sequence). DNA for the CDR3: TGTGCCAGCAGCCCCCGGGAAGGGATGGAGACCCAGTACTTC. Its translation: CASSPREGMETQYF.

The rearrangement links TRBV4-1 to TRBJ2-2, with D perhaps TRBD1 (6 bases). The CDR3 has 17 residues. Germline V lookup: CDR1 MGHRA, CDR2 YSYEKL. V dropped 2 bases and J dropped 0 bases, with 13 bases sitting between them. The CDR3 sequence is CASSQQHRVSNTGELFF. In nucleotides, the CDR3 is TGCGCCAGCAGCCAACAACACAGGGTCTCGAACACCGGGGAGCTGTTTTTT.

A note on this clonotype: A read error may be the cause here, since a much bigger clone is one base away. The chain's CDR3 is CASGSLDRASTSEAFF. The CDR3 coding sequence is TGTGCCAGCGGTTCCTTAGACAGGGCCAGTACTTCTGAAGCTTTCTTT. V and J are TRBV6-2 or TRBV6-3 and TRBJ1-1; 7 bases fit TRBD1. CDR3 length: 16 amino acids. Germline-derived CDR1 and CDR2 are MNHEY and SVGEGT. J gave up 6 bases and V 8 bases, and 18 bases lay outside the gene matches.

This clonotype was observed many times. Here the CDR3 DNA reads TGTGCCAGCAGTTACTTACAGGGGGACACCGGGGAGCTGTTTTTT. Its translation: CASSYLQGDTGELFF. The J gene is TRBJ2-2, the V gene TRBV6-2 or TRBV6-3, with 8 bases that match TRBD1. The CDR3 has 15 residues. V shed 1 base and J 3 bases; nucleotides not matched to a gene: 1. Germline-derived CDR1 and CDR2 are MNHEY and SVGEGT.

Details on this clonotype: A much larger clone is a single base away; this may be a read error. This chain joins TRBV4-1 and TRBJ1-2; 7 nucleotides align to TRBD1. This CDR3 region has 15 residues. V was clipped by 4 bases and J by 1 base; unmatched bases: 6. Germline loops: CDR1 MGHRA, CDR2 YSYEKL. The DNA for the CDR3 is TGCGCCAGCAGCCCCAGCCGACAGGGTAACTATGGCTACACCTTC. It codes for CASSPSRQGNYGYTF.

This clonotype was seen more than once but under ten times. A much larger clonotype is one base distant, so this may be a read error. The V and J genes are TRBV29-1 and TRBJ2-7, with 7 bases matching TRBD2. Germline V CDR1 and CDR2: SQVTM, ANQGSEA. The CDR3 is made up of 11 amino acids. CDR3 protein: CSVVGGYGQYF. CDR3 DNA: TGCAGCGTTGTGGGGGGGTACGGGCAGTACTTC.

In regard to this clonotype: A much larger clone is a single base away; this may be a read error. V and J are TRBV12-3 or TRBV12-4 and TRBJ2-2; TRBD1 matches 7 bases. CDR3 size: 12 residues. CDR3 sequence: CASGTGAGELLF. In nucleotides, the CDR3 is TGTGCCAGCGGAACAGGGGCCGGGGAGCTGCTTTTT.

The chain carries TRBV19 and TRBJ2-7, with TRBD1 identical over 7 bases. The V and J ends lost 3 bases and 2 bases, in that order; junction bases with no gene match: 7. Germline lookup yields CDR1 LNHDA and CDR2 SQIVND (reference sequence). The CDR3 has 15 residues. In DNA, the CDR3 is TGTGCCAGTAGTATTGGAACAGGGGATCCCTACGAGCAGTACTTC. Translated, it gives CASSIGTGDPYEQYF.

This clonotype has ten or more counts. This chain connects TRBV24-1 to TRBJ2-3, with a weak D call TRBD2 (6 bases). The length of the CDR3 is 14 residues. Germline lookup yields CDR1 KGHDR and CDR2 SFDVKD. Deletions cut 5 bases from V and 1 base from J, with 9 bases between. CDR3 sequence reads: CATSGGVGTDTQYF. In nucleotides, the CDR3 is TGTGCCACCAGTGGGGGGGTCGGCACAGATACGCAGTATTTT.

This clonotype was detected ten times or more. The V gene is TRBV27, the J gene TRBJ1-1; TRBD1 agrees at 8 bases. The CDR3 spans 15 residues. Germline-derived CDR1 and CDR2 are MNHEY and SMNVEV (reference sequence). The ends lost 4 bases at V and 4 bases at J; junction bases unmatched: 8. CDR3 amino acids: CASSWSMTGATEAFF. For the CDR3, the DNA is TGTGCCAGCAGTTGGTCCATGACAGGGGCCACTGAAGCTTTCTTT.

The sample holds many counts of this clonotype. The chain joins TRBV5-4 to TRBJ2-4, with D possibly being TRBD1 (6 bases). From germline, CDR1 is SGHNT and CDR2 YYREEE (reference sequence). Trimming removed 2 bases at V and 5 bases at J, with 8 bases between. This CDR3 is built from 13 residues. The CDR3 DNA reads TGTGCCAGCAGCTTATGGACAGAAAACATTCAGTACTTC. Residues: CASSLWTENIQYF. Based on the CDR3 plus reference TRBV5-4 and TRBJ2-4, the full variable domain is ETGVTQSPTHLIKTRGQQVTLRCSSQSGHNTVSWYQQALGQGPQFIFQYYREEENGRGNFPPRFSGLQFPNYSSELNVNALELDDSALYLCASSLWTENIQYFGAGTRLSVL.

The chain uses TRBV7-9 and TRBJ2-2, with 16 nucleotides matching TRBD2. The ends lost 5 bases at V and 4 bases at J; junction bases unmatched: 7. Germline assignment: CDR1 SEHNR and CDR2 FQNEAQ (reference sequence). The CDR3 is made up of 18 amino acids. For the CDR3, the DNA is TGTGCCAGCAGCCCCCCGGGACTAGCGGGGGGGATCACCGGGGAGCTGTTTTTT. It encodes CASSPPGLAGGITGELFF.

There are many counts of this clonotype. The chain has TRBV6-5 and TRBJ1-1, with no clear D. The CDR3 loop spans 16 amino acids. Germline loops: CDR1 MNHEY, CDR2 SVGAGI. V lost 0 bases to trimming and J lost 3 bases, with 14 bases between them. DNA of the CDR3: TGTGCCAGCAGTTACTCGAGAGTCGGAACTTACACTGAAGCTTTCTTT. It is translated as CASSYSRVGTYTEAFF.